This TCR beta chain appears in the sequencing data of a study of T cells in Graves' hyperthyroidism and ophthalmopathy (dated by TCRdb to the late 2010s). In terms of the full investigation: Peripheral blood was sampled at the time of initial diagnosis, prior to any treatment. A discovery cohort of about 96 patients, roughly 40 with Graves' ophthalmopathy and 55 to 60 with stable Graves' hyperthyroidism, was used to find distinguishing TCR V-J signatures. Prospective prediction of ophthalmopathy was tested in an independent validation cohort of fewer than 20 hyperthyroidism patients and 17 patients who later progressed to ophthalmopathy. The approximately 98 discovery patients were randomly divided into training and test sets at a 7:3 ratio. In roughly six Graves' hyperthyroidism patients, the study also compared T-cell repertoires from thyroid tissue with T-cell repertoires from blood. Once sampling was done, hyperthyroidism patients were given methimazole at a starting dose of 30 mg daily, whereas ophthalmopathy patients were given high-dose intravenous methylprednisolone. The paper describes TCR Vbeta CDR3 sequencing of 120 to 150 peripheral blood samples, made up of under 50 ophthalmopathy patients, some 76 hyperthyroidism patients and around 17 progressor patients. Paper-wide results and their limitations: Sample size was not statistically predetermined, and blinding of investigators to group allocation was not performed. Most expanded thyroid clonotypes (frequency above 0.001) were also found in blood, which suggests that blood repertoires may mirror thyroid immune responses. Ophthalmopathy was separated from stable hyperthyroidism by a 13 V-J signature model, with over 85% sensitivity and about 81% specificity obtained in cross-validation and 80%/75% obtained in testing. In validation, progression to ophthalmopathy was predicted by the model with around 70% sensitivity and roughly 72% specificity, a median of around 5.9 months before onset.

About this clonotype: The target of this receptor is not known. The sample holds no much larger clone one base away, and base qualities are not on file.

Amplification of TCR beta CDR3 regions was carried out from RNA transcripts. The TCR CDR3 was subjected to a first round of RT-PCR using the HTBI primer set and the Qiagen OneStep RT-PCR kit. Libraries were constructed in a second round of multiplex PCR, after which size selection and purification were carried out. Libraries were sequenced paired-end with 100 bp reads on an Illumina HiSeq2000. In the paper's pipeline: SOAPnuke was used to process the raw data, removing reads that contained adapters or uncalled bases, had a mean Phred below 15, or lacked an exact match to the constant primer or identifier. High-quality paired reads were merged using COPE v1.2.5, and each unique nucleotide sequence was defined as a clonotype. MiTCR v1.1 was used to align clonotypes to the IMGT TRBV, TRBD and TRBJ reference segments. The analysis included only V-J combinations with a frequency above 0.0001, which together covered roughly 99% of the repertoires. A TCS score was defined as the ratio between F50 (clonal expansion) and ExV (chaos), using BLOSUM62-based TCRdist between CDR3 peptides within each V-J. Welch's t-statistics and random forest reduced fewer than 600 V-J features to roughly 13, which were used in a naive Bayes classifier (R e1071). Starting from the raw public reads, TCRdb applied fastp trimming at Q25, assembled clones with MiXCR and retained in-frame beta chains. Merged by CDR3 protein, the rows form single entries marked with the most common genes and DNA. TCRdb, rather than the study authors, made the V and J calls. This sample is represented by about 290,000 distinct CDR3 sequences; roughly 17% of them were singletons. Around a third of the sample is taken by the ten largest.

Graves' hyperthyroidism was defined as stable when no progression to ophthalmopathy occurred over 18 months of follow-up. Hyperthyroidism patients were newly diagnosed, had a disease duration of under 2 months, and were aged 18 to 65 years. Exclusion was applied to patients with uncontrolled infections, other autoimmune diseases, pregnancy or lactation. Diagnoses were established on the basis of clinical symptoms, serum thyroxine and TRAb, thyroid ultrasound, and orbital computed tomography. Ficoll-Paque density gradient centrifugation was used to isolate PBMCs from around 10 ml of fresh peripheral blood. Total RNA was extracted using Trizol reagent, and RNA quality was assessed on an Agilent 2100 Bioanalyzer. The CDR3, cysteine through phenylalanine, is 15 amino acids long. Just CDR3 DNA is preserved here, 45 bases in frame from base 1. CDR1 and CDR2 (LNHDA, SQIVND) derive from the germline V gene (reference sequence). The germline ends are 11 bases apart after V is trimmed by 3 bases and J by 0 bases.

The sequence links TRBV19 to TRBJ1-1, with a weak D call of TRBD1 (6 bases match). Input material: blood. This clonotype was obtained from a man in his thirties or forties with Graves' hyperthyroidism. The CDR3 here reads CASSIGQLLNTEAFF. The sequenced DNA is TGTGCCAGTAGTATCGGACAGCTTTTGAACACTGAAGCTTTCTTT.